What follows is one T cell receptor beta chain and its context. What it recognizes is unknown. CDR1 is MNHEY, CDR2 SVGAGI, per germline. V shed 4 bases and J 2 bases; nucleotides not matched to a gene: 3. CDR3 size: 15 residues. The method was immunoSEQ multiplex PCR; TCRdb's version includes in-frame clones alone and lacks a portion of them. The sample records approximately 74,000 clones, 86% being singletons. This specimen comes from a study of T cell responses to AZD1222 COVID-19 vaccine. Study-level results: No repertoire was sampled before or during the peak T cell response, only after it. A mostly white British donor set with more females was recruited, and clonal diversity was possibly underestimated. Two AZD1222 administrations were followed by greater Spike-specific TCR breadth and depth.

The sequence was collected from an adult in good health. This sample comprised peripheral blood, obtained on day 0 of AZD1222 vaccination. The chain has TRBV6-5 and TRBJ1-3; the match to TRBD1 covers 9 bases. The CDR3 region is CASSSGTGPGNTIYF. CDR3 coding DNA: TGTGCCAGCAGTTCCGGGACAGGGCCTGGAAACACCATATATTTT.